One and the same sample provided the 20 T cell receptor beta chains below, sequenced in a study of blood T cell repertoires in COVID-19. Here immunoSEQ multiplex PCR was the method, and the copy in TCRdb shows in-frame clones only, minus some. This sample has 300,000 or so clones, with around nine tenths found just once. Sequencing used PBMCs or T cells enriched from blood (not recorded which). The receptors were sampled from a man aged 55 to 70 who had recovered from COVID-19.

In this sample, this clone turned up once. This CDR3 is CATSGGAGLARYEQFF. The CDR3 region has the DNA TGTGCCACCAGTGGTGGGGCGGGACTAGCACGGTATGAGCAGTTCTTC. The V and J genes are TRBV24-1 and TRBJ2-1; 9 nucleotides align to TRBD2. Losses at the gene ends were 5 bases for V and 8 bases for J; bases not matched to a gene: 12. CDR1 is KGHDR and CDR2 is SFDVKD in the germline V gene. The CDR3 has 16 residues.

This chain links TRBV19 with TRBJ2-5; D gene ambiguous. This CDR3 has 13 amino acids. Germline values: CDR1 LNHDA, CDR2 SQIVND (reference sequence). V lost 3 bases and J lost 2, with 7 bases in between. In nucleotides, the CDR3 is TGTGCCAGTAGTATCTATATACAAGAGACCCAGTACTTC. This gives the protein CASSIYIQETQYF.

V usage is TRBV5-1 and J usage is TRBJ2-7, with 10 positions matching TRBD2. This CDR3 is 16 amino acids long. Trimming removed 0 bases from V and 7 bases from J; junction bases left unmatched: 10. The germline gives CDR1 SGHRS, CDR2 YFSETQ. The CDR3 coding sequence is TGCGCCAGCAGCTTGGTGAGCAGCGGGGGGGTGCGGGAGCAGTACTTC. Its translation is CASSLVSSGGVREQYF.

The gene calls are TRBV7-9 and TRBJ2-1, with a weak D call TRBD2 (7 bases). From germline, CDR1 is SEHNR and CDR2 FQNEAQ (reference sequence). Trimming removed 7 bases at V and 4 bases at J, with 14 bases between. This CDR3 is built from 14 residues. The chain's CDR3 is CASTYGGTYNEQFF. The CDR3 DNA reads TGTGCCAGCACCTACGGGGGGACATACAATGAGCAGTTCTTC.

This clone has just a few counts. The chain is built from TRBV7-9 and TRBJ2-1; maybe TRBD1 (5 bases). The CDR3 consists of 18 residues. Germline CDR1 SEHNR, CDR2 FQNEAQ (reference sequence). V lost 4 bases, J lost 7 bases, and 26 bases lay in between. In DNA, the CDR3 is TGTGCCAGCAGCTCCAAGCACCCAGGGTCAAGGGCACAAAATGAGCAGTTCTTC. This sequence encodes CASSSKHPGSRAQNEQFF.

This clone showed up just once. The chain couples TRBV30 to TRBJ1-1; 7 bases map to TRBD1. The ends lost 5 bases at V and 4 bases at J; junction bases unmatched: 7. The CDR3 sequence is 13 residues long. CDR1 and CDR2 (germline): GTSNPN, SVGIG (reference sequence). CDR3 residues: CAWDRATGTEAFF. For the CDR3, the DNA is TGTGCCTGGGACAGGGCCACGGGCACTGAAGCTTTCTTT.

V and J are TRBV7-9 and TRBJ2-1; D uncertain. Trimming took 5 bases from V and 2 from J, leaving 10 bases between them. Per germline, CDR1 SEHNR and CDR2 FQNEAQ (reference sequence). This CDR3 spans 14 amino acids. CDR3 in DNA: TGTGCCAGCAGCGCGCCTTCCCCCTACAATGAGCAGTTCTTC. Translated: CASSAPSPYNEQFF. Filled out from reference TRBV7-9 and TRBJ2-1, the complete variable domain reads DTGVSQNPRHKITKRGQNVTFRCDPISEHNRLYWYRQTLGQGPEFLTYFQNEAQLEKSRLLSDRFSAERPKGSFSTLEIQRTEQGDSAMYLCASSAPSPYNEQFFGPGTRLTVL.

The CDR3 sequence is CASSRGQGIEAFF. DNA for the CDR3: TGTGCCAGCTCGCGAGGACAGGGCATTGAAGCTTTCTTT. The rearrangement joins TRBV18 to TRBJ1-1, with 8 bases aligning to TRBD1. The CDR3 loop spans 13 amino acids. V was pared by 6 bases and J by 7 bases, with 7 bases of the junction left unmatched. Germline CDR1 reads KGHSH; CDR2 reads LQKENI.

The rearrangement joins TRBV6-2 or TRBV6-3 to TRBJ2-1; TRBD2 aligns across 8 bases. The trim removed 4 bases at V and 3 bases at J, leaving 5 bases unmatched. Germline V CDR1 and CDR2: MNHEY, SVGEGT. This CDR3 comprises 15 residues. Here the CDR3 reads CASSSPGGLYNEQFF. The CDR3 DNA follows: TGTGCCAGCAGTTCCCCGGGGGGGCTCTACAATGAGCAGTTCTTC.

The chain has TRBV5-5 and TRBJ1-6, with TRBD1 as a possible D gene (6 bases). This CDR3 is built from 15 residues. Germline CDR1 and CDR2: SGHKS and YYEKEE (reference sequence). Trimming took 0 bases from V and 10 from J, leaving 14 bases between them. CDR3 sequence (DNA): TGTGCCAGCAGCTTGGCCGGGGGGCGCAGATCACCCCTCCACTTT. Protein sequence: CASSLAGGRRSPLHF.

This chain links TRBV4-3 with TRBJ2-3; 8 bases align to TRBD1. From germline, CDR1 is LGHNA and CDR2 YSLEER. The V segment lost 2 bases and the J segment 2 bases; nucleotides outside the gene matches: 9. This CDR3 is built from 17 residues. The CDR3: CASSQQTGQVFTDTQYF. The CDR3 DNA follows: TGCGCCAGCAGCCAACAGACGGGACAGGTATTCACAGATACGCAGTATTTT.

There are a few counts of this clone. The J gene is TRBJ1-2, the V gene TRBV6-2 or TRBV6-3; weak D call: TRBD1 (6 bases). CDR1 and CDR2 (germline): MNHEY, SVGEGT. This CDR3 contains 15 residues. V shed 2 bases and J shed 1 base, with 11 bases lying between them. The CDR3 reads CASSYRQDSNYGYTF. Here the CDR3 DNA reads TGTGCCAGCAGTTACCGACAGGACAGTAACTATGGCTACACCTTC.

This rearrangement joins TRBV5-1 to TRBJ1-3; maybe TRBD1 (5 bases). Trimming removed 0 bases from V and 4 bases from J, with 5 bases in between. The V gene's germline CDR1 is SGHRS and CDR2 YFSETQ. This CDR3 is 13 amino acids long. Written as DNA, the CDR3 is TGCGCCAGCAGCTTGGCAGGGGGAAACACCATATATTTT. Its translation: CASSLAGGNTIYF.

The rearrangement uses TRBV15 and TRBJ1-5; D unresolved. This CDR3 is built from 15 residues. V lost 3 bases and J 5 bases, leaving 14 bases between the germline ends. Germline V lookup: CDR1 LNHNV, CDR2 YYDKDF (reference sequence). CDR3 DNA sequence: TGTGCCACCAGCAGTACTCGATACAGTTATCAGCCCCAGCATTTT. It is translated as CATSSTRYSYQPQHF.

The rearrangement uses TRBV7-9 and TRBJ1-6, with 7 bases that match TRBD1. The V gene's germline CDR1 is SEHNR and CDR2 FQNEAQ (reference sequence). This CDR3 contains 14 residues. Trimming cost V 5 bases and J 4 bases; bases outside gene matches: 2. Here the CDR3 reads CASSRDSYNSPLHF. The CDR3 bases are TGTGCCAGCAGCCGGGACAGTTATAATTCACCCCTCCACTTT.

The rearrangement joins TRBV7-3 to TRBJ2-5, with D maybe TRBD2 (6 bases). CDR3 length: 15 residues. Looked up from germline, CDR1 is SGHTA and CDR2 is FQGTGA. Trimming took off 2 bases at V and 1 base at J, with 11 bases between the two ends. Here the CDR3 reads CASSLQGLFQETQYF. The CDR3 nucleotides are TGTGCCAGCAGCTTACAGGGACTGTTCCAAGAGACCCAGTACTTC.

This clone was seen only once. The V gene is TRBV29-1, the J gene TRBJ1-2, with TRBD1 as a possible D gene (6 bases). V gave up 6 bases and J gave up 8 bases, with 19 bases separating them. CDR3 length: 13 residues. CDR1 and CDR2 (germline): SQVTM, ANQGSEA. CDR3 in DNA: TGCAGCGTCATGACAGGTGATTCTGGGGGCTACACCTTC. Protein sequence: CSVMTGDSGGYTF.

The rearrangement uses TRBV7-2 and TRBJ2-7, with 7 bases lining up with TRBD1. CDR1 is SGHTA and CDR2 is FQGNSA in the germline V gene. V was pared by 2 bases and J by 2 bases, with 18 bases of the junction left unmatched. The CDR3 is 19 amino acids. The CDR3 reads CASSLSVGQAAGNPYEQYF. The CDR3 nucleotides are TGTGCCAGCAGCTTAAGTGTCGGACAGGCCGCCGGAAATCCCTACGAGCAGTACTTC.

The chain recombines TRBV2 with TRBJ2-7; D might be TRBD2 (5 bases). V was trimmed by 4 bases and J by 2 bases, leaving 15 bases between them. The CDR3 covers 15 residues. CDR1 SNHLY and CDR2 FYNNEI come from the germline V gene. CDR3 DNA sequence: TGTGCCAGCAGTGTGGAGGCCCTCCCGGCCTACGAGCAGTACTTC. Its protein is CASSVEALPAYEQYF.

This clone appeared a few times. The rearrangement uses TRBV29-1 and TRBJ1-1, with a weak D call TRBD1 (5 bases). V was shortened by 5 bases and J by 3 bases, with 13 bases between the two germline ends. Germline CDR1 reads SQVTM; CDR2 reads ANQGSEA. The CDR3 has 13 amino acids. The CDR3 protein is CSVSVGLYTEAFF. The CDR3, as DNA: TGCAGCGTTTCGGTGGGGCTTTACACTGAAGCTTTCTTT.